These 28 T cell receptor beta chains came from one sample sequenced in a study of control samples from healthy donors and cancer patients. TCRdb keeps only in-frame clones here, not all; method: immunoSEQ multiplex PCR. The sample lists fewer than 200,000 clones; about 90% were seen once. The sequenced sample was blood. These receptors came from a woman in her twenties or thirties in good health.

The table lists this clone with a count of one. CDR3 amino acids: CASSSGLARDTQYF. The DNA for the CDR3 is TGTGCCAGCAGTTCGGGACTAGCCCGAGATACGCAGTATTTT. This sequence joins TRBV27 and TRBJ2-3, with 9 bases that match TRBD2. Germline V CDR1 and CDR2: MNHEY, SMNVEV (reference sequence). With V trimmed by 4 bases and J by 5 bases, 4 bases remained unmatched. CDR3 length: 14 amino acids.

The J gene is TRBJ2-2, the V gene TRBV3-1 (or the pseudogene TRBV3-2); 8 positions match TRBD2. This CDR3 has 15 amino acids. The V gene end was trimmed by 7 bases and the J gene end by 1 base; junction bases not matched to a gene: 5. CDR1 LGHDT and CDR2 YNNKEL come from the germline V gene (reference sequence). CDR3 amino acids: CASTKLAVNTGELFF. CDR3 nucleotide sequence: TGTGCCAGCACGAAACTAGCGGTGAACACCGGGGAGCTGTTTTTT.

Details on this clone: At one end the junction does not follow the germline gene, possibly because of a read error. CDR3 sequence: CTSSVPGTSEDTGELFF. The DNA of the CDR3 is TGTACCAGCAGCGTCCCCGGGACTAGCGAGGATACCGGGGAGCTGTTTTTT. V gene TRBV4-2 combines with J gene TRBJ2-2; 10 positions match TRBD2. Per germline, CDR1 LGHNA and CDR2 YNFKEQ. This CDR3 spans 17 amino acids.

The V and J genes are TRBV7-9 and TRBJ2-7; D uncertain. Trimming left V 5 bases short and J 3 bases short, with 14 bases between. CDR3 length: 14 residues. Germline loops: CDR1 SEHNR, CDR2 FQNEAQ (reference sequence). The CDR3 DNA reads TGTGCCAGCAGCCCCGACTCGGACCTCTACGAGCAGTACTTC. It yields the protein CASSPDSDLYEQYF. The full variable domain, its missing parts supplied by reference TRBV7-9 and TRBJ2-7, is DTGVSQNPRHKITKRGQNVTFRCDPISEHNRLYWYRQTLGQGPEFLTYFQNEAQLEKSRLLSDRFSAERPKGSFSTLEIQRTEQGDSAMYLCASSPDSDLYEQYFGPGTRLTVT.

This clone was found once. The genes are TRBV5-5 and TRBJ2-7; 13 bases line up with TRBD2. Losses at the gene ends were 4 bases for V and 5 bases for J; bases not matched to a gene: 6. This CDR3 has 15 amino acids. Germline V gene sequence: CDR1 SGHKS, CDR2 YYEKEE (reference sequence). The CDR3 loop is CASSHGLAGVDEQYV. The DNA of the CDR3 is TGTGCCAGCAGCCACGGACTAGCGGGGGTCGACGAGCAGTACGTC.

V usage is TRBV27 and J usage is TRBJ2-1; D call uncertain. Germline V CDR1 and CDR2: MNHEY, SMNVEV (reference sequence). The length of the CDR3 is 13 residues. V was shortened by 5 bases and J by 0 bases, with 5 bases between the two germline ends. The CDR3 coding sequence is TGTGCCAGCAGTATTAGCTCCTACAATGAGCAGTTCTTC. As protein: CASSISSYNEQFF.

The chain joins TRBV5-6 to TRBJ2-1, with 10 bases lining up with TRBD2. The germline V gene encodes CDR1 SGHDT and CDR2 YYEEEE. The CDR3 is 16 amino acids. Unmatched junction bases numbered 7, after V lost 2 bases and J lost 5 bases. The CDR3 spells CASSLGRTSGNNEQFF. The CDR3 nucleotides read TGTGCCAGCAGCTTAGGTCGGACTAGCGGCAACAATGAGCAGTTCTTC.

This chain uses TRBV6-5 with TRBJ1-5; D remains unclear. The CDR3 totals 15 residues. Germline assignment: CDR1 MNHEY and CDR2 SVGAGI. V was cut by 5 bases and J by 5 bases, with 16 bases left in between. CDR3 sequence: CASSQTYSAYQPQHF. The CDR3 DNA sequence: TGTGCCAGCAGTCAAACATATTCCGCCTATCAGCCCCAGCATTTT.

The genes are TRBV27 and TRBJ2-2, with TRBD1 identical over 7 bases. CDR1 is MNHEY, CDR2 SMNVEV, per germline (reference sequence). J lost 2 bases, V lost 4 bases, and 7 bases had no gene match. The CDR3 has 16 residues. The CDR3 DNA is TGTGCCAGCAGTTCTACGGACAGGAAAAACACCGGGGAGCTGTTTTTT. Protein sequence: CASSSTDRKNTGELFF.

The chain recombines TRBV6-5 with TRBJ2-1; D ambiguous. The CDR3 runs to 12 residues. V was trimmed by 4 bases and J by 11 bases, leaving 12 bases between them. The germline gives CDR1 MNHEY, CDR2 SVGAGI. Here the CDR3 DNA reads TGTGCCAGCAGTTCTCACGGGCCGAAGCAGTTCTTC. Translation: CASSSHGPKQFF.

The chain has TRBV4-1 and TRBJ1-1, with D perhaps matching TRBD1 (6 bases). Germline V gene sequence: CDR1 MGHRA, CDR2 YSYEKL. V lost 1 base and J 3 bases, leaving 9 bases between the germline ends. This CDR3 region has 14 residues. CDR3 DNA: TGCGCCAGCAGCCAAGGGAGGGGGGACACTGAAGCTTTCTTT. Translating gives CASSQGRGDTEAFF.

This chain joins TRBV2 and TRBJ2-1, with TRBD2 matching 13 bases. V gave up 8 bases and J gave up 4 bases; unmatched junction bases: 5. CDR3 length: 15 amino acids. Per the germline V gene, CDR1 is SNHLY and CDR2 is FYNNEI. Here the CDR3 reads CASGLAGDLYNEQFF. The DNA of the CDR3 is TGTGCCAGCGGACTAGCGGGGGACTTATACAATGAGCAGTTCTTC.

This clone was detected only once. The CDR3 loop reads CASSPTGRSTEAFF. Here the CDR3 DNA reads TGTGCCAGCAGCCCGACAGGGAGGTCCACTGAAGCTTTCTTT. V usage is TRBV3-1 (or the pseudogene TRBV3-2) and J usage is TRBJ1-1; TRBD1 aligns across 7 bases. The CDR3 is made up of 14 amino acids. V was clipped by 4 bases and J by 4 bases; unmatched bases: 6. Germline V CDR1 and CDR2: LGHDT, YNNKEL (reference sequence).

The chain couples TRBV19 to TRBJ2-1; the D gene is possibly TRBD2 (6 bases). With 7 bases removed from V and 10 bases from J, the gap between germline ends came to 23 bases. The CDR3 totals 15 residues. Germline V lookup: CDR1 LNHDA, CDR2 SQIVND (reference sequence). In DNA form, the CDR3 reads TGTGCCAGTACCACCGCGGGGAACGGGGTTCGCGAGCAGTTCTTC. This translates into CASTTAGNGVREQFF.

The rearrangement joins TRBV7-2 to TRBJ1-5, with a possible D match to TRBD1 (5 bases). Germline assignment: CDR1 SGHTA and CDR2 FQGNSA. Trimming removed 5 bases from V and 0 bases from J, with 17 bases in between. CDR3 length: 17 amino acids. The CDR3 DNA reads TGTGCCAGCAGCCCCCGGGGCAGACTTAATAGCAATCAGCCCCAGCATTTT. Protein: CASSPRGRLNSNQPQHF.

This clone showed up just once. The chain employs TRBV15 and TRBJ2-1; a weak D match, TRBD2 (7 bases). Germline lookup yields CDR1 LNHNV and CDR2 YYDKDF (reference sequence). Trimming took 5 bases from V and 6 from J, leaving 14 bases between them. The length of the CDR3 is 14 residues. This CDR3 reads CATSYKGGGNEQFF. DNA for the CDR3: TGTGCCACCAGCTATAAGGGAGGGGGCAATGAGCAGTTCTTC.

The rearrangement joins TRBV5-1 to TRBJ1-3; D not resolved. Germline V gives CDR1 SGHRS, CDR2 YFSETQ. The CDR3 consists of 14 residues. Trimming removed 1 base from V and 4 bases from J, with 9 bases in between. CDR3 loop: CASSLTMSGNTIYF. CDR3 DNA: TGCGCCAGCAGCTTGACTATGTCGGGAAACACCATATATTTT.

This chain joins TRBV5-4 and TRBJ1-1; D gene ambiguous. V gave up 4 bases and J gave up 4 bases, with 14 bases separating them. Germline-derived CDR1 and CDR2 are SGHNT and YYREEE (reference sequence). The CDR3 extends over 14 amino acids. As DNA, the CDR3 is TGTGCCAGCAGCCCCGGACCGCGGAGCACTGAAGCTTTCTTT. It is translated as CASSPGPRSTEAFF. Together with reference TRBV5-4 and TRBJ1-1, the CDR3 gives the full variable domain: ETGVTQSPTHLIKTRGQQVTLRCSSQSGHNTVSWYQQALGQGPQFIFQYYREEENGRGNFPPRFSGLQFPNYSSELNVNALELDDSALYLCASSPGPRSTEAFFGQGTRLTVV.

This chain joins TRBV21-1 and TRBJ2-7; the table assigns TRBD1, which was not confirmed against the DNA. TRBV21-1 is annotated as a pseudogene. There are 17 residues in the CDR3. For the CDR3, the DNA is TGTGCCAGCAGCAAAGGGGGGCAGGGGGCTAGCTATGACGAGCAGTACGTC. Protein product: CASSKGGQGASYDEQYV.

V and J are TRBV6-5 and TRBJ2-3; no clear D gene. The ends were cut back, 9 bases at V and 0 bases at J, with 10 bases in the middle. This CDR3 contains 13 residues. Germline CDR1 and CDR2: MNHEY and SVGAGI. This CDR3 is CASRQSSTDTQYF. CDR3 nucleotide sequence: TGTGCCAGTCGCCAATCTAGCACAGATACGCAGTATTTT.

The J gene is TRBJ2-7, the V gene TRBV3-1 (or the pseudogene TRBV3-2); 7 bases match TRBD1. The ends lost 4 bases at V and 1 base at J; junction bases unmatched: 7. CDR1 is LGHDT and CDR2 is YNNKEL in the germline V gene (reference sequence). The CDR3 covers 15 residues. The CDR3: CASSRLDRSSYEQYF. The CDR3, as DNA: TGTGCCAGCAGCCGCTTGGACAGGAGTTCCTACGAGCAGTACTTC.

In this sample, this clone turned up a few times. The chain combines TRBV2 with TRBJ2-4, with D tentatively TRBD2 (7 bases). V lost 7 bases, J lost 0 bases, and 13 bases lay in between. Germline V gene lookup returns CDR1 SNHLY and CDR2 FYNNEI. The CDR3 is 15 residues long. The CDR3 region has the DNA TGTGCCAGCACCCGAGGGGGGGCAGCCAAAAACATTCAGTACTTC. Its translation: CASTRGGAAKNIQYF.

V and J are TRBV2 and TRBJ2-7, with D perhaps given as TRBD1 or TRBD2 (5 bases each). Germline assignment: CDR1 SNHLY and CDR2 FYNNEI. Trimming cost V 6 bases and J 3 bases, with 9 bases left between them. CDR3 length: 12 residues. CDR3 DNA sequence: TGTGCCAGCAGGGGGGACGGCTACGAGCAGTACGTC. It encodes CASRGDGYEQYV.

The chain is built from TRBV30 and TRBJ1-5; a weak D match, TRBD1 (6 bases). The CDR3 spans 13 residues. The germline V gene has CDR1 GTSNPN and CDR2 SVGIG (reference sequence). Trimming cost V 1 base and J 2 bases, with 6 bases left between them. The CDR3 DNA sequence: TGTGCCTGGAGTGGACAGGGCAATCAGCCCCAGCATTTT. It encodes CAWSGQGNQPQHF.

This rearrangement joins TRBV19 to TRBJ1-5; maybe TRBD1 (5 bases). Trimming removed 5 bases from V and 7 bases from J, with 9 bases in between. This CDR3 contains 12 residues. In germline, CDR1 is LNHDA, CDR2 SQIVND (reference sequence). CDR3: CASSSQGQPQHF. CDR3 DNA: TGTGCCAGTAGTTCCCAGGGCCAGCCCCAGCATTTT.

CDR3 nucleotide sequence: TGTGCCAGCAGCTATACAGTAGCGGGGGGCTACGAGCAGTACTTC. It is translated as CASSYTVAGGYEQYF. The gene calls are TRBV7-8 and TRBJ2-7, with TRBD2 matching over 10 bases. This CDR3 region has 15 residues. Germline V gene sequence: CDR1 SGHVS, CDR2 FQNEAQ. J gave up 3 bases and V 4 bases, and 6 bases lay outside the gene matches.

The rearrangement joins TRBV7-2 to TRBJ1-4; no reliable D call. Germline assignment: CDR1 SGHTA and CDR2 FQGNSA. The CDR3 has 15 amino acids. V was cut by 1 base and J by 6 bases, with 12 bases left in between. CDR3 sequence reads: CASSLGEYRYEKLFF. The DNA of the CDR3 is TGTGCCAGCAGCTTAGGGGAGTATCGTTATGAAAAACTGTTTTTT.

This clone was observed a handful of times. CDR3 DNA: TGCGCCAGCAGCCTTGGGACTAGCGGGAGTTTTTCAGAGACCCAGTACTTC. Its protein is CASSLGTSGSFSETQYF. This rearrangement joins TRBV5-1 to TRBJ2-5, with 14 bases fitting TRBD2. This CDR3 has 17 residues. The germline V gene encodes CDR1 SGHRS and CDR2 YFSETQ. V lost 4 bases and J lost 4; bases outside the gene matches: 9.